This is a list of T cell receptor beta chains from one sample in a study of shared clonotypes between healthy human individuals. Here immunoSEQ multiplex PCR was the method, and the copy in TCRdb shows in-frame clones only, minus some. The table lists 1.4 million or so clones, about 98.5% of them singletons. The sequenced sample consisted of naive CD4+ T cells sorted from blood. The receptors shown here come from a man younger than 40 in good health. Each CDR3 is given with its conserved first and last residue. D genes are given only for firm matches. The size field is filled for only some rows; it gives once, few, many or a size class.

TRBJ2-7 . . TRBV28 CASKHLQAGTYEQYF TGTGCCAGCAAACACCTACAGGCGGGAACTTACGAGCAGTACTTC
TRBJ2-3 . . TRBV15 CATSRHPLTDTQYF TGTGCCACCAGCAGACACCCCCTCACAGATACGCAGTATTTT
TRBJ2-3 TRBD2 once TRBV9 CASTLAAYTDTQYF TGTGCCAGCACACTAGCGGCGTACACAGATACGCAGTATTTT
TRBJ1-1 . once TRBV4-3 CASSQVRWNVNTEAFF TGCGCCAGCAGCCAAGTTCGGTGGAATGTGAACACTGAAGCTTTCTTT
TRBJ2-2 . . TRBV7-8 CASGLSQNTGELFF TGTGCCAGCGGACTCTCCCAGAACACCGGGGAGCTGTTTTTT
TRBJ2-5 . . TRBV11-2 CASGSLKDRVGETQYF TGTGCCAGCGGCTCTTTGAAAGATAGGGTAGGGGAGACCCAGTACTTC
TRBJ2-7 . . TRBV10-3 CAISELRTSYEQYF TGTGCCATCAGTGAGCTAAGGACTTCCTACGAGCAGTACTTC
TRBJ2-7 TRBD1 . TRBV10-3 CATWKRGTVTGEQYF TGTGCCACCTGGAAGAGAGGGACAGTCACAGGCGAGCAGTACTTC
TRBJ1-5 . . TRBV11-2 CASSTDRYPQHF TGTGCCAGCAGCACCGACAGGTATCCCCAGCATTTT
TRBJ2-5 . . TRBV27 CASSSAIGTQYF TGTGCCAGCAGTTCCGCGATCGGGACCCAGTACTTC